This TCR beta chain is drawn from a study of early T cells in non-severe SARS-CoV-2 infection. Molecules of cDNA were individually given unique molecular identifiers that were attached to them. TCRdb re-analysed the 5' RACE reads in MiXCR, keeping a single row per CDR3 protein. This sample carries roughly 51,000 distinct CDR3 sequences, approximately 9.4% of them seen once, and the ten largest clones take about 8.3%. This CDR3 region has 13 residues. V was cut by 5 bases and J by 3 bases, with 11 bases left in between. Looked up from germline, CDR1 is SGHVS and CDR2 is FQNEAQ. This clonotype was seen a handful of times.

The sequenced sample consisted of whole blood. This receptor was identified in an adult who was a healthcare worker with PCR-confirmed SARS-CoV-2 infection or an uninfected control (not recorded which). The chain carries TRBV7-8 and TRBJ2-7, with D perhaps assigned TRBD1 or TRBD2 (5 bases each). The CDR3 nucleotides read TGTGCCAGCAGCCTCAGGGACCACTACGAGCAGTACTTC. It is translated as CASSLRDHYEQYF. The full variable domain, rest sourced from reference TRBV7-8 and TRBJ2-7, is GAGVSQSPRYKVAKRGQDVALRCDPISGHVSLFWYQQALGQGPEFLTYFQNEAQLDKSGLPSDRFFAERPEGSVSTLKIQRTQQEDSAVYLCASSLRDHYEQYFGPGTRLTVT.